This T cell receptor beta chain comes out of a study of blood T cell repertoires in COVID-19. Across the study: Some COVID-19 samples were acute and others convalescent; all came from the United States, Italy and Spain. The analysed material was cDNA or gDNA that came from T cells, B-cell-depleted T cells, or PBMCs.

In the original analysis: Researchers report that nucleated cell counts were estimated from reference gene primer amplification. Produced via immunoSEQ multiplex PCR; TCRdb's table is partial and in-frame only. V and J calls plus clone size are reproduced from that table; the DNA served to infer D and trimming. The data hold about 220,000 clones, with around 81% observed a single time. The source is a woman aged 60-70 years with acute or convalescent COVID-19. Sequenced material: peripheral blood.

The CDR3 protein is CASSPGQGASSVKETQYF. DNA of the CDR3: TGCGCCAGCAGCCCGGGACAGGGGGCAAGTTCGGTAAAAGAGACCCAGTACTTC. The chain links TRBV5-1 to TRBJ2-5; 12 bases line up with TRBD1. The ends lost 4 bases at V and 3 bases at J; junction bases unmatched: 13. CDR1 and CDR2 (germline): SGHRS, YFSETQ. The CDR3 contains 18 residues.